These 19 T cell receptor beta chains share one sample of origin, sequenced in a study of blood T cell repertoires in COVID-19. Method: immunoSEQ multiplex PCR; TCRdb's copy keeps in-frame clones and lacks some. The sample shows more than 45,000 clones, approximately 90% of them seen only once. Sequenced: peripheral blood. The receptors were gathered from a man in his 70s with acute or convalescent COVID-19.

The chain uses TRBV9 and TRBJ2-2; 14 bases map to TRBD2. Germline V CDR1 and CDR2: SGDLS, YYNGEE. The CDR3 length is 20 residues. With 4 bases clipped from V and 4 bases from J, the junction kept 15 bases outside the gene matches. The CDR3 bases are TGTGCCAGCAGCAGGGGGACAGGGGTCGGACTAGCGGGAGGCACCGGGGAGCTGTTTTTT. This codes for CASSRGTGVGLAGGTGELFF.

This chain joins TRBV6-2 or TRBV6-3 and TRBJ2-5; D is ambiguous. Germline V gene lookup returns CDR1 MNHEY and CDR2 SVGEGT. Deletions cut 1 base from V and 7 bases from J, with 19 bases between. CDR3 size: 16 residues. CDR3 in DNA: TGTGCCAGCAGTTACTTAGACACATCCCCTCCTGGGACCCAGTACTTC. This gives the protein CASSYLDTSPPGTQYF.

The chain recombines TRBV18 with TRBJ1-4; TRBD1 agrees at 7 bases. This CDR3 comprises 15 residues. V lost 4 bases and J lost 5; bases outside the gene matches: 7. Germline loops: CDR1 KGHSH, CDR2 LQKENI. CDR3 residues: CASSLAGQLNEKLFF. Here the CDR3 DNA reads TGTGCCAGCTCACTAGCGGGACAGCTAAATGAAAAACTGTTTTTT.

The chain links TRBV3-1 (or the pseudogene TRBV3-2) to TRBJ2-7, with 12 nucleotides matching TRBD2. The V segment lost 1 base and the J segment 8 bases; nucleotides outside the gene matches: 3. CDR3 length: 14 residues. Germline V gene sequence: CDR1 LGHDT, CDR2 YNNKEL (reference sequence). The CDR3 protein is CASSQGTSGNQQYF. The CDR3, as DNA: TGTGCCAGCAGCCAAGGGACTAGCGGGAATCAGCAGTACTTC.

V is TRBV7-8 and J is TRBJ2-2; TRBD1 matches at 9 bases. The length of the CDR3 is 15 residues. Germline V lookup: CDR1 SGHVS, CDR2 FQNEAQ. J lost 6 bases, V lost 0 bases, and 2 bases had no gene match. CDR3 DNA sequence: TGTGCCAGCAGCTTAGCTCGGACAGGGGCCGGGGAGCTGTTTTTT. Its translation is CASSLARTGAGELFF.

This clone appeared a single time. This rearrangement joins TRBV28 to TRBJ1-4, with 7 bases aligning to TRBD1. Germline V lookup: CDR1 MDHEN, CDR2 SYDVKM. V was pared by 5 bases and J by 8 bases, with 8 bases of the junction left unmatched. The CDR3 is 14 residues long. The CDR3 spells CASSGTVGWEKLFF. CDR3 in DNA: TGTGCCAGCAGTGGGACAGTAGGGTGGGAAAAACTGTTTTTT.

The rearrangement links TRBV2 to TRBJ1-3; 7 bases are shared with TRBD1. V dropped 2 bases and J dropped 8; count of bases not matched to a gene: 3. The germline V gene has CDR1 SNHLY and CDR2 FYNNEI. The CDR3 runs to 13 residues. The CDR3 protein is CASSEQGVDTIYF. CDR3 DNA sequence: TGTGCCAGCAGTGAACAGGGGGTGGACACCATATATTTT.

V and J are TRBV19 and TRBJ1-2; D is undetermined. The length of the CDR3 is 13 residues. Trimming left V 3 bases short and J 4 bases short, with 9 bases between. Germline-derived CDR1 and CDR2 are LNHDA and SQIVND (reference sequence). CDR3 sequence: CASSIALIYGYTF. The CDR3 bases are TGTGCCAGTAGTATTGCACTTATCTATGGCTACACCTTC.

The chain combines TRBV6-5 with TRBJ1-2; possible D gene TRBD1, 6 bases. Trimming cost V 6 bases and J 8 bases, with 16 bases left between them. CDR3 size: 13 residues. In germline, CDR1 is MNHEY, CDR2 SVGAGI. CDR3 DNA sequence: TGTGCCAGCAGACCTTCAGGGGTGGGCGGCTACACCTTC. It is translated as CASRPSGVGGYTF.

The rearrangement links TRBV4-1 to TRBJ2-4; D is perhaps TRBD1 (6 bases). The length of the CDR3 is 17 residues. The V end was cut by 3 bases, the J end by 1 base, with 16 bases between. The V gene's germline CDR1 is MGHRA and CDR2 YSYEKL. This chain's CDR3 is CASSQIEGVDAKNIQYF. Written as DNA, the CDR3 is TGCGCCAGCAGCCAGATAGAGGGGGTCGACGCCAAAAACATTCAGTACTTC.

This clone appeared once. The CDR3 DNA follows: TGTGCCAGCAGAAGACTAGCGGGAGGCTACGAGCAGTACTTC. Its protein product is CASRRLAGGYEQYF. The chain combines TRBV7-2 with TRBJ2-7; 13 bases fit TRBD2. V lost 6 bases, J lost 3 bases, and 2 bases stayed unmatched. The germline CDR1 and CDR2 sequences are SGHTA and FQGNSA. This CDR3 is built from 14 residues.

By frequency in the sample, this clone is large. This sequence joins TRBV6-6 and TRBJ1-2; tentative D call: TRBD1 (6 bases). The germline V gene has CDR1 MNHNY and CDR2 SVGAGI (reference sequence). V lost 2 bases and J 3 bases, leaving 16 bases between the germline ends. The CDR3 runs to 16 residues. As DNA, the CDR3 is TGTGCCAGCAGTTACATACAGGGAACAGGCCACTATGGCTACACCTTC. Translating it yields CASSYIQGTGHYGYTF.

This chain uses TRBV5-1 with TRBJ1-1; D not certain. V was pared by 4 bases and J by 4 bases, with 8 bases between. Germline-derived CDR1 and CDR2 are SGHRS and YFSETQ. CDR3 length: 12 amino acids. The chain's CDR3 is CASSNAVTEAFF. Here the CDR3 DNA reads TGCGCCAGCAGCAACGCAGTCACTGAAGCTTTCTTT. Looking up the rest from reference TRBV5-1 and TRBJ1-1 gives the full variable domain: KAGVTQTPRYLIKTRGQQVTLSCSPISGHRSVSWYQQTPGQGLQFLFEYFSETQRNKGNFPGRFSGRQFSNSRSEMNVSTLELGDSALYLCASSNAVTEAFFGQGTRLTVV.

The chain joins TRBV7-3 to TRBJ2-2, with 7 bases matching TRBD1. This CDR3 comprises 16 residues. CDR1 SGHTA and CDR2 FQGTGA come from the germline V gene. Trimming removed 1 base from V and 0 bases from J; junction bases left unmatched: 2. The CDR3 is CASSLRTGANTGELFF. DNA for the CDR3: TGTGCCAGCAGCTTAAGGACAGGCGCGAACACCGGGGAGCTGTTTTTT.

The chain carries TRBV9 and TRBJ2-5, with D possibly being TRBD2 (6 bases). This CDR3 contains 16 residues. The germline gives CDR1 SGDLS, CDR2 YYNGEE. The V and J ends lost 4 bases and 5 bases respectively, with 21 bases between them. For the CDR3, the DNA is TGTGCCAGCAGCTCCGTTGGCGGGGTGGAACGTGAGACCCAGTACTTC. Encoded protein: CASSSVGGVERETQYF.

The chain employs TRBV7-9 and TRBJ2-5; the match to TRBD2 covers 8 bases. Germline CDR1 and CDR2: SEHNR and FQNEAQ (reference sequence). This CDR3 comprises 16 residues. V dropped 6 bases and J dropped 5; count of bases not matched to a gene: 14. The CDR3 DNA sequence: TGTGCCAGCAGTCCCAAGGATGGAGCGGGGGAGGAGACCCAGTACTTC. It yields the protein CASSPKDGAGEETQYF.

The chain recombines TRBV6-1 with TRBJ1-6; maybe TRBD1 (5 bases). This CDR3 has 13 amino acids. Deletions cut 0 bases from V and 9 bases from J, with 6 bases between. Looked up from germline, CDR1 is MNHNS and CDR2 is SASEGT. CDR3 sequence: CASSEARVSPLHF. Written as DNA, the CDR3 is TGTGCCAGCAGTGAAGCCAGGGTTTCACCCCTCCACTTT.

This chain uses TRBV2 with TRBJ2-7; a possible D gene is TRBD1 (5 bases). CDR1 is SNHLY, CDR2 FYNNEI, per germline. V lost 4 bases and J lost 3, with 22 bases in between. This CDR3 spans 17 amino acids. CDR3 in DNA: TGTGCCAGCAGTGTTATAGGTGTGGAGACAGTTATCTACGAGCAGTACTTC. Its translation: CASSVIGVETVIYEQYF. Together with reference TRBV2 and TRBJ2-7, the CDR3 gives the full variable domain: EPEVTQTPSHQVTQMGQEVILRCVPISNHLYFYWYRQILGQKVEFLVSFYNNEISEKSEIFDDQFSVERPDGSNFTLKIRSTKLEDSAMYFCASSVIGVETVIYEQYFGPGTRLTVT.

The CDR3 sequence is CASSHRSPNYGYTF. CDR3 sequence (DNA): TGTGCCAGCAGCCACAGGAGCCCGAACTATGGCTACACCTTC. The rearrangement uses TRBV5-6 and TRBJ1-2, with a possible D match to TRBD1 (5 bases). The CDR3 runs to 14 residues. The germline V gene has CDR1 SGHDT and CDR2 YYEEEE. Trimming removed 4 bases from V and 2 bases from J, with 12 bases in between.